What follows are 20 T cell receptor beta chains derived from one specimen sequenced in a study of T cells after yellow fever vaccination (dated 2019 in TCRdb). What the treatment or condition label conveys for this sample: live attenuated yellow fever vaccine strain. To prepare the library, 5' RACE was applied. Sequencer: Illumina HiSeq 2500. The raw public data were reprocessed by TCRdb itself: fastp quality trimming at Q25, MiXCR clonotype calling, in-frame beta chains only. Under each unique CDR3 protein, matching rows form one entry showing the most common genes and DNA. Across this sample there are nearly 550,000 distinct CDR3 sequences, with over 15% seen only once. 13% to 15% of the sample lies in the top ten. The source material was PBMCs, sampled 15 days after the yellow fever booster vaccination. The receptors here all came from a man aged 25 to 45 who received the YFV17D yellow fever vaccine.

The chain uses TRBV19 and TRBJ2-5, with 10 bases lining up with TRBD1. V lost 5 bases to trimming and J lost 6 bases; unmatched junction nucleotides: 6. The V gene's germline CDR1 is LNHDA and CDR2 SQIVND (reference sequence). This CDR3 region has 14 residues. The DNA of the CDR3 is TGTGCCAGTAGTTTGACAGGGGGCGGACAGACCCAGTACTTC. Translation: CASSLTGGGQTQYF.

This clonotype was found a few times. The chain uses TRBV24-1 and TRBJ2-1; TRBD1 agrees at 11 bases. The CDR3 is made up of 16 amino acids. V lost 4 bases to trimming and J lost 8 bases; unmatched junction nucleotides: 9. Germline V gives CDR1 KGHDR, CDR2 SFDVKD. In DNA form, the CDR3 reads TGTGCCACCAGTGAGACCGGGACAGGGGGTCGGGATGAGCAGTTCTTC. Its protein is CATSETGTGGRDEQFF.

The chain combines TRBV28 with TRBJ2-1, with D possibly TRBD1 on 6 matching bases. Trimming cost V 5 bases and J 7 bases, with 18 bases left between them. There are 15 residues in the CDR3. Germline CDR1 reads MDHEN; CDR2 reads SYDVKM. The CDR3, as DNA: TGTGCCAGCAGTACGACAGGCCTTGGTGTTAATGAGCAGTTCTTC. It yields the protein CASSTTGLGVNEQFF.

This rearrangement joins TRBV7-2 to TRBJ2-2; 9 nucleotides match TRBD2. Germline V gives CDR1 SGHTA, CDR2 FQGNSA. CDR3 length equals 15 residues. V gave up 5 bases and J gave up 7 bases; unmatched junction bases: 8. Here the CDR3 DNA reads TGTGCCAGCAGCGCAACCGGGACTAGCAACGGGGAGCTGTTTTTT. Translating gives CASSATGTSNGELFF.

This clonotype has more than one count but fewer than ten. One junction end does not reproduce the germline sequence, and a read error may be involved. The rearrangement joins TRBV7-9 to TRBJ2-7; 10 bases align to TRBD1. The CDR3 contains 15 residues. Germline V gives CDR1 SEHNR, CDR2 FQNEAQ (reference sequence). In DNA form, the CDR3 reads TGTGCCAGCAGTTTAGGGACAGGGGTTCCCTACGAGCAGTACTTC. This gives the protein CASSLGTGVPYEQYF.

The V gene is TRBV6-1, the J gene TRBJ2-1; TRBD1 matches at 9 bases. Per the germline V gene, CDR1 is MNHNS and CDR2 is SASEGT. The ends lost 4 bases at V and 9 bases at J; junction bases unmatched: 7. The CDR3 loop spans 14 amino acids. Written as DNA, the CDR3 is TGTGCCAGCAGTGCGGGACAGGGAACTATTGAGCAGTTCTTC. It yields the protein CASSAGQGTIEQFF.

V and J are TRBV27 and TRBJ1-1; 7 nucleotides agree with TRBD1. Germline V gives CDR1 MNHEY, CDR2 SMNVEV (reference sequence). CDR3 length: 14 residues. V lost 6 bases, J lost 1 base, and 5 bases stayed unmatched. CDR3 nucleotides: TGTGCCAGCAGGCGGGCAGGGGGGAACACTGAAGCTTTCTTT. It is translated as CASRRAGGNTEAFF.

This clonotype came up a few times. The rearrangement links TRBV12-3 or TRBV12-4 to TRBJ2-7; 12 bases align to TRBD2. The CDR3 loop spans 15 amino acids. The V segment lost 6 bases and the J segment 3 bases; nucleotides outside the gene matches: 6. CDR3 loop: CASSPTSGSYYEQYF. CDR3 in DNA: TGTGCCAGCAGCCCGACTAGCGGGAGTTACTACGAGCAGTACTTC.

The chain recombines TRBV7-8 with TRBJ2-7; D might be TRBD1 or TRBD2, each matching 5 bases. Trimming pared 6 bases from V and 3 bases from J, leaving 18 bases between. Germline V gene sequence: CDR1 SGHVS, CDR2 FQNEAQ. There are 15 residues in the CDR3. This chain's CDR3 is CASREGPSNYYEQYF. In DNA form, the CDR3 reads TGTGCCAGCAGAGAGGGGCCCTCAAATTACTACGAGCAGTACTTC.

The J gene is TRBJ1-1, the V gene TRBV6-2 or TRBV6-3; a weak D match, TRBD1 (5 bases). From germline, CDR1 is MNHEY and CDR2 SVGEGT. V shed 2 bases and J shed 6 bases, with 22 bases lying between them. The CDR3 has 17 amino acids. This CDR3 reads CASSYAFFQGKEPEAFF. DNA for the CDR3: TGTGCCAGCAGTTACGCCTTCTTTCAGGGAAAGGAGCCTGAAGCTTTCTTT.

This clonotype has a handful of counts. The chain uses TRBV6-6 and TRBJ2-2, with D possibly being TRBD1 or TRBD2 (5 bases each). Germline lookup yields CDR1 MNHNY and CDR2 SVGAGI (reference sequence). The V gene lost 6 bases and the J gene lost 8 bases, with 13 bases spanning the gap. This CDR3 contains 13 residues. In DNA, the CDR3 is TGTGCCAGCAGCCATACTGGGGGAGGGGAGCTGTTTTTT. Residues: CASSHTGGGELFF.

The chain combines TRBV20-1 with TRBJ1-1; D is undetermined. With 4 bases removed from V and 1 base from J, the gap between germline ends came to 4 bases. This CDR3 spans 11 amino acids. Germline CDR1 and CDR2: DFQATT and SNEGSKA (reference sequence). CDR3 coding DNA: TGCAGTGCTACCGGGAACACTGAAGCTTTCTTT. Its protein product is CSATGNTEAFF.

The rearrangement links TRBV5-6 to TRBJ2-1; 9 bases agree with TRBD1. CDR1 is SGHDT, CDR2 YYEEEE, per germline. V gave up 4 bases and J gave up 5 bases; unmatched junction bases: 4. The CDR3 sequence is 14 residues long. CDR3 in DNA: TGTGCCAGCAGCCGGGACAGGGTCAACAATGAGCAGTTCTTC. It is translated as CASSRDRVNNEQFF.

This clonotype has more than one count but fewer than ten. V gene TRBV14 combines with J gene TRBJ2-5; no clear D gene. The CDR3 has 11 residues. The germline CDR1 and CDR2 sequences are SGHDN and FVKESK. V was cut by 8 bases and J by 7 bases, with 11 bases left in between. The CDR3 DNA is TGTGCCAGCGCGTCGAGTGGGACCCAGTACTTC. Its protein is CASASSGTQYF. The complete variable domain, with remaining parts taken from reference TRBV14 and TRBJ2-5, reads EAGVTQFPSHSVIEKGQTVTLRCDPISGHDNLYWYRRVMGKEIKFLLHFVKESKQDESGMPNNRFLAERTGGTYSTLKVQPAELEDSGVYFCASASSGTQYFGPGTRLLVL.

On this clonotype: Germline and junction disagree at one end, which may indicate a read error. V gene TRBV12-3 or TRBV12-4 combines with J gene TRBJ1-5; TRBD1 aligns across 7 bases. The CDR3 extends over 15 amino acids. The CDR3 nucleotides read TGTGCCAGCAGTCACTTAGGGACAGACAATCAACCCCAGCATTTT. This sequence encodes CASSHLGTDNQPQHF.

This sequence joins TRBV7-9 and TRBJ2-1; maybe TRBD2 (5 bases). The CDR3 loop spans 13 amino acids. CDR1 is SEHNR and CDR2 is FQNEAQ in the germline V gene (reference sequence). Trimming pared 8 bases from V and 7 bases from J, leaving 15 bases between. CDR3 nucleotides: TGTGCCAGCTGTTGGGAGATTGGTAATGAGCAGTTCTTC. It translates to CASCWEIGNEQFF.

This clonotype was seen a few times. CDR3 residues: CASSTLVDSKDTQYF. The CDR3 DNA is TGTGCCAGCAGCACACTAGTCGACTCCAAAGATACGCAGTATTTT. The rearrangement links TRBV13 to TRBJ2-3, with TRBD2 as a possible D gene (5 bases). Between the trimmed V and J ends, which lost 5 bases and 5 bases, there was a span of 17 bases. The germline CDR1 and CDR2 sequences are PRHDT and FYEKMQ (reference sequence). The CDR3 contains 15 residues. Complete variable domain (other parts from reference TRBV13 and TRBJ2-3): AAGVIQSPRHLIKEKRETATLKCYPIPRHDTVYWYQQGPGQDPQFLISFYEKMQSDKGSIPDRFSAQQFSDYHSELNMSSLELGDSALYFCASSTLVDSKDTQYFGPGTRLTVL.

This clonotype was observed a handful of times. The V gene is TRBV7-2, the J gene TRBJ2-1; D unclear. Germline CDR1 SGHTA, CDR2 FQGNSA. Trimming left V 3 bases short and J 0 bases short, with 9 bases between. The CDR3 totals 15 residues. For the CDR3, the DNA is TGTGCCAGCAGCTTTGGAGTACACTCCTACAATGAGCAGTTCTTC. This translates into CASSFGVHSYNEQFF.

This clonotype was seen more than once but under ten times. The chain joins TRBV20-1 to TRBJ2-4; no reliable D call. Trimming took 3 bases from V and 0 from J, leaving 9 bases between them. Germline CDR1 is DFQATT and CDR2 is SNEGSKA (reference sequence). This CDR3 comprises 14 residues. DNA of the CDR3: TGCAGTGCTAGCTTCCCTGGAGCCAAAAACATTCAGTACTTC. It yields the protein CSASFPGAKNIQYF.

This clonotype was recorded a few times. The rearrangement links TRBV28 to TRBJ2-7; TRBD2 matches 7 bases. CDR1 is MDHEN, CDR2 SYDVKM, per germline. The CDR3 covers 14 residues. V was pared by 5 bases and J by 6 bases, with 10 bases of the junction left unmatched. CDR3 residues: CASSLLAEGIEQYF. The CDR3 DNA sequence: TGTGCCAGCAGTCTGCTAGCGGAGGGTATCGAGCAGTACTTC.